A few counts support the clone carrying this T cell receptor beta chain. Its antigen is still unknown. These data belong to a study of T cells in Graves' hyperthyroidism and ophthalmopathy. Amplification yielded TCR beta CDR3 regions, with RNA transcripts as the source. The study used the HTBI primer set for a first-round RT-PCR of the TCR CDR3. Each CDR3 protein is one row after TCRdb ran MiXCR on the multiplex PCR reads. The data show some 570,000 distinct CDR3 sequences, 17% seen once. Findings and limits, study-wide: Also found in blood were most expanded thyroid clonotypes above 0.001. From stable hyperthyroidism, ophthalmopathy was separated by a 13 V-J model. Ophthalmopathy, which appeared later, was predicted by the model a median about 6 months before onset.

Germline V gene sequence: CDR1 SGHAT, CDR2 FQNNGV. V lost 2 bases, J lost 1 base, and 6 bases stayed unmatched. There are 17 residues in the CDR3. This sequence was found in a woman aged 18-35 years with Graves' ophthalmopathy. The rearrangement links TRBV11-2 to TRBJ2-1; 9 nucleotides align to TRBD2. The sample consisted of blood. The CDR3 DNA is TGTGCCAGCAGCTTACGAGGACTAGCGATGTCCTACAATGAGCAGTTCTTC. This codes for CASSLRGLAMSYNEQFF.